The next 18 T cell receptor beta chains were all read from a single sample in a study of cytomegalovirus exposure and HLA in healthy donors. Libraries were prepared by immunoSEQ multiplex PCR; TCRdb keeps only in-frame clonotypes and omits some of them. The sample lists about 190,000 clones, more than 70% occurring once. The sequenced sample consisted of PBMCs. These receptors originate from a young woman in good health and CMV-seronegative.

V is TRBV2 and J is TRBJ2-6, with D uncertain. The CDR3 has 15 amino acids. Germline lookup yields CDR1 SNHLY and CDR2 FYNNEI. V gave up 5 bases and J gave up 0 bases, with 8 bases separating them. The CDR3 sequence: CASSLRSSGANVLTF. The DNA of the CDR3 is TGTGCCAGCAGTCTCCGGAGCTCTGGGGCCAACGTCCTGACTTTC.

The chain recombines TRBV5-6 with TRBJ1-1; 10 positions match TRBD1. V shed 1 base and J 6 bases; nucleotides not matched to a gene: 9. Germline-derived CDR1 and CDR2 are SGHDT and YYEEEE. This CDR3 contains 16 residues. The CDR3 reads CASSLIRQGAGAEAFF. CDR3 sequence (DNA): TGTGCCAGCAGCTTGATTAGACAGGGGGCAGGCGCTGAAGCTTTCTTT.

The CDR3 sequence: CASSEFRAGSNTGELFF. The CDR3 nucleotides read TGTGCCAGCAGTGAATTCAGGGCAGGATCGAACACCGGGGAGCTGTTTTTT. This chain joins TRBV6-1 and TRBJ2-2, with TRBD1 as a possible D gene (5 bases). Germline V gene data show CDR1 as MNHNS and CDR2 as SASEGT. The CDR3 spans 17 residues. Trimming took off 2 bases at V and 0 bases at J, with 13 bases between the two ends.

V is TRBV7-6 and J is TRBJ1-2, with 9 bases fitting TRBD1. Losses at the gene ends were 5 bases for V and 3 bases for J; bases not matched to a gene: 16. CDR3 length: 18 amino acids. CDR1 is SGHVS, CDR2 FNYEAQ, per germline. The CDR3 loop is CASSLNSGQGVRYYGYTF. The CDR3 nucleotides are TGTGCCAGCAGCCTAAATTCGGGACAGGGTGTTCGTTACTATGGCTACACCTTC.

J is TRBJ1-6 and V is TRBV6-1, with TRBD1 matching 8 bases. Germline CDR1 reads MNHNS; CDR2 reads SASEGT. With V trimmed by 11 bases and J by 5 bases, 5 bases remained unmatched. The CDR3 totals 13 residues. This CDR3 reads CAVQGGDNSPLHF. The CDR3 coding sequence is TGTGCCGTACAGGGGGGGGATAATTCACCCCTCCACTTT.

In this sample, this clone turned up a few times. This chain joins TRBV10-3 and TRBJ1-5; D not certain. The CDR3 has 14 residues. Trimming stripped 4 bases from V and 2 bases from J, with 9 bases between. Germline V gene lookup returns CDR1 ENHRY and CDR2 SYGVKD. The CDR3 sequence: CAISVALGNQPQHF. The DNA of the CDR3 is TGTGCCATCAGTGTAGCCCTTGGCAATCAGCCCCAGCATTTT.

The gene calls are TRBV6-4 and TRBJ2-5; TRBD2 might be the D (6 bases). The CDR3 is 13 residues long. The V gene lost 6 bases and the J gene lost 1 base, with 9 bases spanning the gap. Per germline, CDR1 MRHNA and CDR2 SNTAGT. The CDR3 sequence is CASSGGPQETQYF. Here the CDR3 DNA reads TGTGCCAGCAGCGGAGGGCCCCAAGAGACCCAGTACTTC.

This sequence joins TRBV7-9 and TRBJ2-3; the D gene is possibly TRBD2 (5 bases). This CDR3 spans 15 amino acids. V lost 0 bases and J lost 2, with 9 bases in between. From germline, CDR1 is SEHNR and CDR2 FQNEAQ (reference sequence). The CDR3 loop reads CASSLAIGITDTQYF. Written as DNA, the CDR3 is TGTGCCAGCAGCTTAGCGATCGGGATCACAGATACGCAGTATTTT. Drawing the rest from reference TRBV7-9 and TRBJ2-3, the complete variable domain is DTGVSQNPRHKITKRGQNVTFRCDPISEHNRLYWYRQTLGQGPEFLTYFQNEAQLEKSRLLSDRFSAERPKGSFSTLEIQRTEQGDSAMYLCASSLAIGITDTQYFGPGTRLTVL.

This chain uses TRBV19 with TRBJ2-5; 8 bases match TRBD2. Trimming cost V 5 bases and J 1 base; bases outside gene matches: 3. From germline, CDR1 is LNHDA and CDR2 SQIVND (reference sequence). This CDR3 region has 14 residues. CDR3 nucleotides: TGTGCCAGTAGTCGAGCGGGGGTCCAAGAGACCCAGTACTTC. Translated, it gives CASSRAGVQETQYF.

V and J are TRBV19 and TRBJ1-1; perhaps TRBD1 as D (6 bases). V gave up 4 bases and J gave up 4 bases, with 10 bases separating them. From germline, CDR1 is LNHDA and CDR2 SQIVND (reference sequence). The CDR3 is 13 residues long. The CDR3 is CASSSTRGTEAFF. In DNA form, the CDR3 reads TGTGCCAGTAGTAGTACCAGGGGCACTGAAGCTTTCTTT.

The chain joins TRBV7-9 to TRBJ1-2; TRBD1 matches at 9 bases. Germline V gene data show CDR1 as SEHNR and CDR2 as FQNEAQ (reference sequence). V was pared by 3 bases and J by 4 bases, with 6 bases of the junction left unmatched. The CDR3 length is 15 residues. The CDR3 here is CASSFSGTGTYGYTF. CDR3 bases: TGTGCCAGCAGCTTTAGCGGGACAGGGACCTATGGCTACACCTTC.

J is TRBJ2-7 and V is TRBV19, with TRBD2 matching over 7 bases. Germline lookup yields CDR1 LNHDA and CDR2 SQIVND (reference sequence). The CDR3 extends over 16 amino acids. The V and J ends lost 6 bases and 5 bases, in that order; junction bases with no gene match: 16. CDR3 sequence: CASSRGVGQVIDEQYF. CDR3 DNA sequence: TGTGCCAGTAGCCGGGGGGTCGGGCAGGTAATCGACGAGCAGTACTTC.

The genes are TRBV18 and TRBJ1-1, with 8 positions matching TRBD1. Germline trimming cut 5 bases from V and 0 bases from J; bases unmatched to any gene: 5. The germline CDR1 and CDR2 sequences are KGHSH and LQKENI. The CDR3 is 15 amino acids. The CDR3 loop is CASSTGGPVNTEAFF. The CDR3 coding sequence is TGTGCCAGCTCAACAGGGGGTCCGGTGAACACTGAAGCTTTCTTT.

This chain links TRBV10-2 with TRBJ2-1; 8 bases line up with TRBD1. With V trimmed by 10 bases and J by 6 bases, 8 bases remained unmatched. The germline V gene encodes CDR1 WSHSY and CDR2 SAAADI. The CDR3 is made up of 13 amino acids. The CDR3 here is CANSDREFNEQFF. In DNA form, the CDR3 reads TGCGCCAACTCGGACAGGGAGTTCAATGAGCAGTTCTTC.

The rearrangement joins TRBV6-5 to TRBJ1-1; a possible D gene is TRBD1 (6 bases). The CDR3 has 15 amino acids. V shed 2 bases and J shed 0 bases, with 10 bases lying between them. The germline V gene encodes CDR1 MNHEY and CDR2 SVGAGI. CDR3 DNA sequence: TGTGCCAGCAGTTACAGGGACATTGTGAACACTGAAGCTTTCTTT. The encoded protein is CASSYRDIVNTEAFF.

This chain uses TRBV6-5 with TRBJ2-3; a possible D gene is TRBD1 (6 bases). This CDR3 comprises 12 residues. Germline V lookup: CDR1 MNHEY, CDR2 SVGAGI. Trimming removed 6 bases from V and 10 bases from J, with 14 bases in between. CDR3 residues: CASSPTGLPQYF. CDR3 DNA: TGTGCCAGCAGCCCGACAGGTTTACCGCAGTATTTT.

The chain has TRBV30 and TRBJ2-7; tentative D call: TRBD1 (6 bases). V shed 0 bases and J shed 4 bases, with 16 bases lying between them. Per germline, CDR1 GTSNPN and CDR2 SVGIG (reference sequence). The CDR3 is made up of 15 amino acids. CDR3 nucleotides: TGTGCCTGGAGTGTACGATCAGGGGTTGGGTACGAGCAGTACTTC. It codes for CAWSVRSGVGYEQYF. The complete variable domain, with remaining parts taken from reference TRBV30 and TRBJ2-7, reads SQTIHQWPATLVQPVGSPLSLECTVEGTSNPNLYWYRQAAGRGLQLLFYSVGIGQISSEVPQNLSASRPQDRQFILSSKKLLLSDSGFYLCAWSVRSGVGYEQYFGPGTRLTVT.

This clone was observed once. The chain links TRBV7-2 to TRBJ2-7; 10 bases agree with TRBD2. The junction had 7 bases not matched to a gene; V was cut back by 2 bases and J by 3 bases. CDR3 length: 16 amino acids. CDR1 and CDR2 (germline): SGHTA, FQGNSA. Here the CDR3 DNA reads TGTGCCAGCAGCTTAACAAGCGGGAGGGCCCACTACGAGCAGTACTTC. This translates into CASSLTSGRAHYEQYF.